This entry describes one T cell receptor (beta chain). This entry comes from a study of blood T cell repertoires in COVID-19. Study at large: Sources were T cells, B-cell-depleted T cells, or PBMCs; the material itself was cDNA or gDNA.

The method was immunoSEQ multiplex PCR; TCRdb's version includes in-frame clones alone and lacks a portion of them. Of roughly 310,000 clones in the sample, more than 90% were seen once. Participants spanned ages about 18 to 90 years and resided in roughly 22 US areas. The receptor's source is a man in his sixties who had recovered from COVID-19. The sequencing sample was made of PBMCs or T cells enriched from blood (not recorded which).

CDR3 nucleotide sequence: TGTGCCAGCAGCAAGGGACTAGGGTACCAAGAGACCCAGTACTTC. It yields the protein CASSKGLGYQETQYF. The V call is TRBV7-3, the J call TRBJ2-5, with 8 bases identical to TRBD2. The CDR3 sequence is 15 residues long. Germline V CDR1 and CDR2: SGHTA, FQGTGA. Trimming took 5 bases from V and 0 from J; bases not matched to a gene: 5.